This T cell receptor beta chain is from a study of spatial heterogeneity in lung cancer. Time point denoted: sample taken at primary tumor resection. TCRdb analysed the 5' RACE reads with MiXCR anew, one entry per CDR3 protein. The data contain around 92,000 distinct CDR3 sequences, around 12% of them seen just once; the ten biggest clones take up approximately 39%. The CDR3 spans 9 residues. CDR1 and CDR2 (germline): MNHEY, SVGAGI. The germline V and J ends were trimmed by 11 bases and 9 bases, with 8 bases remaining between them. In its sample, this clonotype was seen many times. This chain joins TRBV6-5 and TRBJ2-1, with a tentative D call TRBD2 (6 bases). Specimen: PBMCs, collected at surgery. This clonotype originated in a male donor with early-stage non-small cell lung cancer. CDR3 residues: CASGSEQFF. CDR3 coding DNA: TGTGCCTCCGGGAGTGAGCAGTTCTTC.